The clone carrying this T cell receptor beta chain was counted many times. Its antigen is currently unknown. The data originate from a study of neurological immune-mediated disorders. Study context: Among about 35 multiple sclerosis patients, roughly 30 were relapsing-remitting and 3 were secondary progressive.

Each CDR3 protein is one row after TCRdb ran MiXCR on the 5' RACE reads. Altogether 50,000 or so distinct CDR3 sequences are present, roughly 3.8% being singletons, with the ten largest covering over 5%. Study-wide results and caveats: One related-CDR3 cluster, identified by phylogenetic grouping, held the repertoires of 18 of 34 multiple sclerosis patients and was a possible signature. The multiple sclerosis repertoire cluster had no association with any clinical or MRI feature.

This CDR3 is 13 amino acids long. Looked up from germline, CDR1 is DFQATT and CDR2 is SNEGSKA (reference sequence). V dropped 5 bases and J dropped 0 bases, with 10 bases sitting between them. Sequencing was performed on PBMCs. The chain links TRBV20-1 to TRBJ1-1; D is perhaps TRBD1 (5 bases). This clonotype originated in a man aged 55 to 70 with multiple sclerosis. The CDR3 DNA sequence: TGCAGTGCTGGGACGGTTATGAACACTGAAGCTTTCTTT. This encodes CSAGTVMNTEAFF.